This TCR beta chain is from a study of multiple sclerosis patients with progressive multifocal leukoencephalopathy. Documented time point: more than five months of natalizumab therapy. The method was immunoSEQ multiplex PCR; TCRdb's version includes in-frame clones alone and lacks a portion of them. The sample consists of tens of thousands of clones, just under 90% of them appearing once. The CDR3 contains 14 residues. The germline gives CDR1 MNHEY, CDR2 SVGAGI. The germline V and J ends were trimmed by 6 bases and 6 bases, with 15 bases remaining between them. The receptor was derived from a human donor with multiple sclerosis. The chain couples TRBV6-5 to TRBJ2-1; D unresolved. The sample in question was PBMCs, obtained from a patient treated with natalizumab. Here the CDR3 DNA reads TGTGCCAGCAGCCCCCTTGACACGTCCAATGAGCAGTTCTTC. It specifies CASSPLDTSNEQFF.